This TCR beta chain was captured in a study of Graves' ophthalmopathy and Graves' hyperthyroidism. The overall study: Untreated patients at initial diagnosis provided peripheral blood.

General observations from the study: Stable hyperthyroidism and ophthalmopathy were told apart by a 13-signature model, which achieved about 88% sensitivity and around 77% specificity.

The TCR beta CDR3 regions underwent amplification from RNA transcripts. HTBI-primed first-round RT-PCR preceded second-round multiplex PCR. Via MiXCR, TCRdb re-called the multiplex PCR reads, giving one row per CDR3 protein. Of hundreds of thousands of distinct CDR3 sequences listed, 35% to 50% were seen once; the top ten hold less than 55%. The germline CDR1 and CDR2 sequences are SEHNR and FQNEAQ (reference sequence). This CDR3 spans 14 amino acids. With respect to this clonotype: Antigen: not known. The junction shows a germline mismatch at one end, possibly a read error.

The chain links TRBV7-9 to TRBJ2-2; unclear D gene. Source material: peripheral blood. The sequence was collected from an adult man with Graves' ophthalmopathy. The DNA of the CDR3 is TGCGCCAGCAGCCAAGAGGCCGTCACCGGGGAGCTGTTTTTT. Translating gives CASSQEAVTGELFF. The full variable domain, with the rest looked up from reference TRBV7-9 and TRBJ2-2, is DTGVSQNPRHKITKRGQNVTFRCDPISEHNRLYWYRQTLGQGPEFLTYFQNEAQLEKSRLLSDRFSAERPKGSFSTLEIQRTEQGDSAMYLCASSQEAVTGELFFGEGSRLTVL.